This TCR beta chain was profiled in a study of cytomegalovirus exposure and HLA in healthy donors (dated by TCRdb to between 2016 and 2019). For context, the study as a whole: A later analysis indicated that the 120 or so validation repertoires were generated on the platform also employed for the approximately 700 repertoires of the first cohort. In addition to the first cohort of roughly 670 subjects, a separate validation cohort of approximately 110 different subjects was used. To predict cytomegalovirus infection status, the study brought together high-throughput TCR immunosequencing, statistical association of individual TCRs with disease status, and machine learning. The study aimed to test whether cataloging public T cell receptors could reveal signatures of past pathogen exposure.

Preparation of the library involved the immunoSEQ multiplex PCR assay. The original methods were these. A statistical classification framework was built to diagnose cytomegalovirus status from the catalog of TCR beta chain sequences. What TCRdb holds here is the immuneACCESS table cut down to in-frame rearrangements. Part of the clones is not present; checked against another copy, under half of the missing clones reflect an unresolved V gene, and the others are unexplained. V and J calls and clone size are given by that table; D and trimming were obtained from the DNA. This sample comprises 200,000 or so clones, around 87% of them detected only once. 2% to 2.5% of the sample goes to the ten largest clones. The CDR3 starts with the cysteine, ends with the phenylalanine, and has 13 residues. Solely the CDR3 DNA is kept, with 39 bases framed from the first base. Via the germline V gene, CDR1 is SNHLY and CDR2 FYNNEI. V is clipped by 9 bases and J by 2 bases, and the sequence between their germline boundaries is 13 bases long.

Donors formed part of the validation cohort, which comprised 120 subjects and was distinct from the first cohort of under 850 subjects. General findings and caveats noted by the study authors: The classifier was reported to diagnose cytomegalovirus status with high specificity and sensitivity in both the original cohort and the validation cohort. The study listed approximately 160 TCR beta chains as associated with cytomegalovirus. A later analysis had no HLA typing for the validation cohort, so co-occurrence there was scored across all 120 or so repertoires. The authors suggested that the approach could potentially be extended to other disease states and immunological phenotypes. In vitro tests confirmed that a few of the cytomegalovirus-associated TCR beta chains recognize cytomegalovirus antigens. Of the cluster scores, approximately 94% were above 0 in a later analysis, which found that TCRs clustered in the first cohort also tended to co-occur in the 120 or so validation repertoires. While some public TCRs were present in many individuals, most TCR sequences turned up only very rarely across donors.

Comment on this clone: Its target antigen remains unknown. The record has no base qualities; no much larger clone is one base away.

Specimen: PBMCs. Recombination connected TRBV2 to TRBJ2-5; the best D guess is TRBD1, with 6 bases matching. The TCR comes from a woman aged 18-29 years in good health and CMV-seropositive. The DNA reads TGTGCCAGTAAATACGACAGGCAAGAGACCCAGTACTTC. Its protein is CASKYDRQETQYF.